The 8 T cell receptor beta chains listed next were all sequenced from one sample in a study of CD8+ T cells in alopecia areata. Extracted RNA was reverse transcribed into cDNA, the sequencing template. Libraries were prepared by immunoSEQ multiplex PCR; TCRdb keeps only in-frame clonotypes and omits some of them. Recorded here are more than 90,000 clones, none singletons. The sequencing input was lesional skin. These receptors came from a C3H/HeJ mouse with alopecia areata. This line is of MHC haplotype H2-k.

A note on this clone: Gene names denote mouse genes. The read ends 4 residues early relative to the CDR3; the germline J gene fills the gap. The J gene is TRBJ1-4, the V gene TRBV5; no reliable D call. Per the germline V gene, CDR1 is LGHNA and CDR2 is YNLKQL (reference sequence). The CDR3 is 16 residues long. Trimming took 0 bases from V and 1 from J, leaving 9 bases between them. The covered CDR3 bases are TGTGCCAGCAGCCAAGACAGCTTAAGTTCCAACGAA. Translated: CASSQDSLSSNE. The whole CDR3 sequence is CASSQDSLSSNERLFF.

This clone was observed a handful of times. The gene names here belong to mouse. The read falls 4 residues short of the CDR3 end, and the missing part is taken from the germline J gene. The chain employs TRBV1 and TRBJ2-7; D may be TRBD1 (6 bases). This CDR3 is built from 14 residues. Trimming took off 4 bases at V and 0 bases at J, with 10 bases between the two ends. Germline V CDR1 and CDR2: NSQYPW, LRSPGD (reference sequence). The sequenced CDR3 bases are TGCACCTGCAGTGTACAGGGCAGCTCCTAT. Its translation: CTCSVQGSSY. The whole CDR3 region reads CTCSVQGSSYEQYF.

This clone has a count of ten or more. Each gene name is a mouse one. The CDR3: CASSAGLGTNTGQLYF. CDR3 DNA (partial): TGTGCCAGCAGCGCCGGACTGGGGACAAACACCGGG. The J gene is TRBJ2-2, the V gene TRBV13-3, with TRBD2 matching 9 bases. The read falls 4 residues short of the CDR3 end, and the missing part is taken from the germline J gene. Germline V CDR1 and CDR2: NNHDY, SYVADS. V shed 5 bases and J 0 bases; nucleotides not matched to a gene: 5. This CDR3 contains 16 residues. The full variable domain, rest sourced from reference TRBV13-3 and TRBJ2-2, is EAAVTQSPRSKVAVTGGKVTLSCHQTNNHDYMYWYRQDTGHGLRLIHYSYVADSTEKGDIPDGYKASRPSQENFSLILELASLSQTAVYFCASSAGLGTNTGQLYFGEGSKLTVL.

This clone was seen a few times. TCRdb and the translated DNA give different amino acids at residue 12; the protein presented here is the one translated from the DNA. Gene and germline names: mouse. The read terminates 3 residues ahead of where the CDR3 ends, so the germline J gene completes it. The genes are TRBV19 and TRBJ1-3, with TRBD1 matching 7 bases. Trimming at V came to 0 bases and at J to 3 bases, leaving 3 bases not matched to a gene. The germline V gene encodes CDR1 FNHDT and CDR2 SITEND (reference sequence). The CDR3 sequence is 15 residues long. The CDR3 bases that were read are TGTGCCAGCAGTATAGCCAGGGGGGATGGAAATACG. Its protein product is CASSIARGDGNT. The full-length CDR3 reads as CASSIARGDGNTLYF.

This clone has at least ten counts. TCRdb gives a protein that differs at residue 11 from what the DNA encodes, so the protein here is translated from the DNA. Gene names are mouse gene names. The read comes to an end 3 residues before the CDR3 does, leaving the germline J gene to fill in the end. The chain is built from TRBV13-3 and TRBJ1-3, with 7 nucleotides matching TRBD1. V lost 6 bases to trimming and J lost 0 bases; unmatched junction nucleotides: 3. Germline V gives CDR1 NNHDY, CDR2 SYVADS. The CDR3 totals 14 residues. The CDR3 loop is CASKTGHSGNTLYF. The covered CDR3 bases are TGTGCCAGCAAGACAGGGCATTCTGGAAATACG.

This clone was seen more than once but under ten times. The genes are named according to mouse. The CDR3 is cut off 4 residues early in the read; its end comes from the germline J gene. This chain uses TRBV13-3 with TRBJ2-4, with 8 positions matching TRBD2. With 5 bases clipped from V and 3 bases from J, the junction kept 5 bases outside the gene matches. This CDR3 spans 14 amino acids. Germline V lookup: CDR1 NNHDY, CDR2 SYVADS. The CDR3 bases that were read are TGTGCCAGCAGAAAACTGGGGGCGCAAAAC. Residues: CASRKLGAQN. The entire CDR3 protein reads CASRKLGAQNTLYF.

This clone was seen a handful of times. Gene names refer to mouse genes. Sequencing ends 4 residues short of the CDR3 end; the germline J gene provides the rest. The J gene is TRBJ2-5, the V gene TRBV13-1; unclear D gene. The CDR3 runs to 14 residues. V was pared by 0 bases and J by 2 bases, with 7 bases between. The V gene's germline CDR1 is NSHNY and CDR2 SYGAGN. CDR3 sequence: CASSDVTPQDTQYF. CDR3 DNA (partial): TGTGCCAGCAGTGATGTGACACCCCAAGAC.

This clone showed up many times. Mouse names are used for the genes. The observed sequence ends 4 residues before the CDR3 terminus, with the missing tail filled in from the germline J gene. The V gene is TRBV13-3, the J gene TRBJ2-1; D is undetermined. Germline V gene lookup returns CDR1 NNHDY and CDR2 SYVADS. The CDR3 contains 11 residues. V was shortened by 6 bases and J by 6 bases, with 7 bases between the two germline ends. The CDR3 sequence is CASTGLAEQFF. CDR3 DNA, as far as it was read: TGTGCCAGCACAGGCCTTGCT.